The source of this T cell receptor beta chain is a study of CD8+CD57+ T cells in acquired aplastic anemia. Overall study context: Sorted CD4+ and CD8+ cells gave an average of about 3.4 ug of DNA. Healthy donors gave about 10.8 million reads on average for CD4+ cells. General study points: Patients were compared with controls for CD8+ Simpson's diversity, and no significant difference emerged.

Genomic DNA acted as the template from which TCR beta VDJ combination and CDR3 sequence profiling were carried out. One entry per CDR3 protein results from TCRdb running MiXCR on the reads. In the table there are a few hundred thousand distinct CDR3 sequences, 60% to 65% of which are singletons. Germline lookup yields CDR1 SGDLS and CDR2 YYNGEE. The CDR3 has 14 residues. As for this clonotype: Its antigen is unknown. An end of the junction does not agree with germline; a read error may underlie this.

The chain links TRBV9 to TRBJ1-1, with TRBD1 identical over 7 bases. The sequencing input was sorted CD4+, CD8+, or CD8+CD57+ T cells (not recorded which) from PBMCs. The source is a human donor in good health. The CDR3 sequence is CASTRGGGEDEASF. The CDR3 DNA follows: TGTGCCAGCACCAGGGGAGGGGGCGAGGATGAGGCTTCCTTT.